The TCR beta chain under discussion was sequenced for a study of cytomegalovirus exposure and HLA in healthy donors. Whole-study context: The approximately 120 validation repertoires were produced on the same platform as the 670 or so repertoires of the first cohort. This was reported in a later analysis. Study-wide results and limits: The investigators catalogued 150 to 200 TCR beta chains as cytomegalovirus-associated. Reported results showed that the classifier diagnosed cytomegalovirus status with high specificity and sensitivity.

Details on this clone: Its antigen is currently unknown.

Data came from immunoSEQ multiplex PCR; TCRdb stores just in-frame clones and leaves some out. The sample records about 98,000 clones, more than 75% being singletons. The donors were members of the validation cohort, which comprised 100 to 150 subjects and was separate from the first cohort of 600 to 800 subjects. This TCR came from a man aged 18-30 years in good health and CMV-seropositive. The sample consisted of PBMCs.

As DNA, the CDR3 is TGTGCCAGCATGGGGCCCGCGACCTATGGCTACACCTTC. It codes for CASMGPATYGYTF. The V gene is TRBV6-1, the J gene TRBJ1-2; TRBD1 is a possible D gene (5 bases). Looked up from germline, CDR1 is MNHNS and CDR2 is SASEGT. V gave up 7 bases and J gave up 4 bases, with 13 bases separating them. CDR3 length equals 13 residues.